These T cell receptor beta chains were read from a single sample in a study of blood T cell repertoires in COVID-19. Profiling relied on immunoSEQ multiplex PCR, and the TCRdb table lists in-frame clones only, not all of them. The repertoire includes about 240,000 clones, roughly 90% of them detected once, and roughly 7.8% sits in the top ten. The sequencing sample was made of peripheral blood. Every receptor here comes from a man in his 60s who had recovered from COVID-19. The conserved cysteine and the conserved F or W are not part of the CDR3 here. Clone size is given for some rows only: seen once, a few or many times, or a class if the clone is expanded.

clone size: .; V gene: TRBV30; CDR3 protein: AWSLGGPSPPQH
clone size: .; V gene: TRBV3-1/TRBV3-2; CDR3 protein: ASSQDYRGNQPQH
clone size: .; V gene: TRBV3-1/TRBV3-2; CDR3 protein: ASSQATRGRGGYNEQF
clone size: once; V gene: TRBV7-2; CDR3 protein: ASSLGLADNEQF
clone size: .; V gene: TRBV30; CDR3 protein: AWSITLDTQY
clone size: .; V gene: TRBV7-9; CDR3 protein: ASSLGVAPWSTDTQY
clone size: .; V gene: TRBV27; CDR3 protein: ASRDRGYGYT
clone size: once; V gene: TRBV30; CDR3 protein: AWSGTGTYQETQY
clone size: .; V gene: TRBV6-5; CDR3 protein: ASNTDRALYEQY
clone size: .; V gene: TRBV19; CDR3 protein: ASSIRAGFYGYT
clone size: .; V gene: TRBV19; CDR3 protein: ASKAGTGDAGELF
clone size: .; V gene: TRBV6-6; CDR3 protein: ASEGARSNQPQH
clone size: few; V gene: TRBV6-5; CDR3 protein: ASSIQRIGWTQY
clone size: .; V gene: TRBV5-1; CDR3 protein: ASSLDGTANQPQH
clone size: .; V gene: TRBV7-9; CDR3 protein: ASSPTSGAATGELF
clone size: .; V gene: TRBV18; CDR3 protein: ASSVTGTQTQDSGNTIY
clone size: few; V gene: TRBV11-2; CDR3 protein: ASSQFRGTGVRRETQY
clone size: .; V gene: TRBV5-1; CDR3 protein: ASSLGSRSRAYNEQF
clone size: .; V gene: TRBV27; CDR3 protein: ASSPLTGGYNSPLH
clone size: .; V gene: TRBV12-5; CDR3 protein: ASGLNPLPGLAGVHDYEQY
clone size: many; V gene: TRBV9; CDR3 protein: ASSVEGSWREKLF
clone size: .; V gene: TRBV9; CDR3 protein: ASSSRQGAKYETQY
clone size: .; V gene: TRBV2; CDR3 protein: ASSVGQRGGSYEQY
clone size: .; V gene: TRBV7-8; CDR3 protein: ASSLGGSSNQPQH
clone size: .; V gene: TRBV5-1; CDR3 protein: ASRVRGTGEAF
clone size: .; V gene: TRBV6-5; CDR3 protein: ASSYSGTGRYEQF
clone size: .; V gene: TRBV11-2; CDR3 protein: ASSFSPRGFETQY